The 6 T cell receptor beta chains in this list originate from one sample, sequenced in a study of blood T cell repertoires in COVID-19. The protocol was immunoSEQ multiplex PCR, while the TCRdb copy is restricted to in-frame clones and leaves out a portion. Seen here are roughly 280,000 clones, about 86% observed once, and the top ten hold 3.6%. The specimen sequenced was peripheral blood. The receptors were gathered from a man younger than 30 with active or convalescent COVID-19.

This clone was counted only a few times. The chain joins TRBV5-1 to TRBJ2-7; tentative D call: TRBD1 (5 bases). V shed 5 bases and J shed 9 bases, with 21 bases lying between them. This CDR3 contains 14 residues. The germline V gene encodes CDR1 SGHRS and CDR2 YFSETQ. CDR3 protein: CASRLDSTYEWQYF. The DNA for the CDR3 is TGCGCCAGCAGACTCGACAGCACCTACGAGTGGCAGTACTTC.

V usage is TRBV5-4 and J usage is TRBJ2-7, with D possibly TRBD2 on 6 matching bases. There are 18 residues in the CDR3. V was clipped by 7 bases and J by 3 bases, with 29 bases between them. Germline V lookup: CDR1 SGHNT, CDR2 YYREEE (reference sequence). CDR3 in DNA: TGTGCCAGCTCCTTCAGGCGGGGCGGAGGTCGGAGGTACTACGAGCAGTACTTC. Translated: CASSFRRGGGRRYYEQYF.

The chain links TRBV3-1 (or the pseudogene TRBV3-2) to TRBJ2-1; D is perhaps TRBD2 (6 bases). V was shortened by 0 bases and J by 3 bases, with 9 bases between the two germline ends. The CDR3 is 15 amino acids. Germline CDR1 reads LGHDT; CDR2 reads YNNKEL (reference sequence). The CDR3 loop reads CASSQDAGLYNEQFF. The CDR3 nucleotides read TGTGCCAGCAGCCAAGATGCGGGGCTCTACAATGAGCAGTTCTTC.

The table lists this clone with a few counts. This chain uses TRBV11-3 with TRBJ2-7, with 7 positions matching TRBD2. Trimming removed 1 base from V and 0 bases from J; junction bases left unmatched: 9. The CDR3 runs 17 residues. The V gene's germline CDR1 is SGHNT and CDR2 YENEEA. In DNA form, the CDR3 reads TGTGCCAGCAGCTTAGGGGGCCTAGCGGCTAGCTCCTACGAGCAGTACTTC. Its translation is CASSLGGLAASSYEQYF.

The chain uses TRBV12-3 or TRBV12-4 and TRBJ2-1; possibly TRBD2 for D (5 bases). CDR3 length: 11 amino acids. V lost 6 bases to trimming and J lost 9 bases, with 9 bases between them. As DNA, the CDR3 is TGTGCCAGCAGGAGCGGCAGTGAGCAGTTCTTC. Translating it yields CASRSGSEQFF.

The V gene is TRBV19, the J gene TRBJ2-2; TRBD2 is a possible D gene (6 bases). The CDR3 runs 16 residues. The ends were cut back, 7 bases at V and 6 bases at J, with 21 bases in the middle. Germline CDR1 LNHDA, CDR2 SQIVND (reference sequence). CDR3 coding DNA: TGTGCCAGTATCCCGGAAGCGACGGGGGACGCCGGGGAGCTGTTTTTT. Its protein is CASIPEATGDAGELFF. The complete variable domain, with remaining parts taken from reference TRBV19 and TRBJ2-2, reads DGGITQSPKYLFRKEGQNVTLSCEQNLNHDAMYWYRQDPGQGLRLIYYSQIVNDFQKGDIAEGYSVSREKKESFPLTVTSAQKNPTAFYLCASIPEATGDAGELFFGEGSRLTVL.